The 24 T cell receptor beta chains below all came from one sample that was sequenced in a study of Ad26.COV2.S vaccination and SARS-CoV-2 variants. Using immunoSEQ multiplex PCR, the repertoire was profiled, and TCRdb retains in-frame clones only, with some absent. The sample yields about 350,000 clones, around 86% seen once. As to treatment: roughly 18 received Ad26.COV2.S at low or high dose, single or two shots; a few received placebo; per-sample allocation not given. Collection of the samples took place on day 63 after the first injection of vaccine or placebo. The sample in question was peripheral blood, obtained in a trial of Ad26.COV2.S vaccine versus placebo. The receptors were sampled from a person between 18 and 60 years old who received the Ad26.COV2.S COVID-19 vaccine or a placebo.

The J gene is TRBJ2-7, the V gene TRBV7-8; D is perhaps TRBD2 (7 bases). CDR3 length: 17 amino acids. With 5 bases removed from V and 0 bases from J, the gap between germline ends came to 20 bases. The germline CDR1 and CDR2 sequences are SGHVS and FQNEAQ. The CDR3 DNA follows: TGTGCCAGCAGCCTCAAGACGGGGGGCTGGGGCTCCTACGAGCAGTACTTC. Protein: CASSLKTGGWGSYEQYF.

The rearrangement links TRBV7-8 to TRBJ2-7; 9 nucleotides align to TRBD2. The V and J ends lost 7 bases and 6 bases, in that order; junction bases with no gene match: 7. The CDR3 has 13 amino acids. Germline values: CDR1 SGHVS, CDR2 FQNEAQ. CDR3 residues: CASTGASGVEQYF. For the CDR3, the DNA is TGTGCCAGCACCGGGGCTAGCGGGGTCGAGCAGTACTTC.

The rearrangement uses TRBV28 and TRBJ1-2; TRBD1 aligns across 9 bases. CDR3 size: 16 residues. Germline CDR1 MDHEN, CDR2 SYDVKM. The V gene end was trimmed by 5 bases and the J gene end by 10 bases; junction bases not matched to a gene: 17. Here the CDR3 DNA reads TGTGCCAGCAGTCCTCACAGTGGTGGGACAGGGTTATACTACACCTTC. Residues: CASSPHSGGTGLYYTF.

The chain joins TRBV11-3 to TRBJ2-3; possibly TRBD2 for D (5 bases). V lost 5 bases to trimming and J lost 4 bases, with 19 bases between them. Germline-derived CDR1 and CDR2 are SGHNT and YENEEA. The CDR3 has 16 residues. CDR3 amino acids: CASSLTGIATADTQYF. CDR3 in DNA: TGTGCCAGCAGCCTGACCGGGATCGCGACGGCAGATACGCAGTATTTT.

The CDR3 DNA reads as TGTGCCAGCAGCGTACCGGGACAGCTGAACACTGAAGCTTTCTTT. Translated: CASSVPGQLNTEAFF. The chain employs TRBV7-9 and TRBJ1-1; 7 bases match TRBD1. V shed 5 bases and J 0 bases; nucleotides not matched to a gene: 6. Germline lookup yields CDR1 SEHNR and CDR2 FQNEAQ (reference sequence). This CDR3 has 15 residues.

Points on this clone: The sample holds other DNA sequences that translate to the same CDR3. The V and J genes are TRBV5-1 and TRBJ2-3; possible D gene TRBD1, 5 bases. V was cut by 2 bases and J by 0 bases, with 7 bases left in between. Germline-derived CDR1 and CDR2 are SGHRS and YFSETQ. This CDR3 has 14 amino acids. The CDR3 spells CASSLRGSTDTQYF. The DNA of the CDR3 is TGCGCCAGCAGCTTAAGGGGAAGCACAGATACGCAGTATTTT.

The rearrangement links TRBV9 to TRBJ1-2; TRBD1 aligns across 11 bases. This CDR3 has 15 residues. CDR1 SGDLS and CDR2 YYNGEE come from the germline V gene. V lost 0 bases and J lost 8; bases outside the gene matches: 6. CDR3 sequence (DNA): TGTGCCAGCAGCGTAGACACGGGGACAGGGGGAGGCTACACCTTC. Its protein is CASSVDTGTGGGYTF.

The chain is built from TRBV3-1 (or the pseudogene TRBV3-2) and TRBJ1-6; D is unresolved. The CDR3 sequence is 17 residues long. V was clipped by 1 base and J by 5 bases, with 15 bases between them. Germline values: CDR1 LGHDT, CDR2 YNNKEL (reference sequence). CDR3 in DNA: TGTGCCAGCAGCCAAGCAGGTCGGCGTCGGAATAATTCACCCCTCCACTTT. Translating gives CASSQAGRRRNNSPLHF.

This sequence joins TRBV19 and TRBJ2-4; 11 nucleotides line up with TRBD1. This CDR3 region has 14 residues. Germline V gives CDR1 LNHDA, CDR2 SQIVND (reference sequence). The V segment lost 9 bases and the J segment 3 bases; nucleotides outside the gene matches: 4. The CDR3 sequence: CASRTGGGKNIQYF. CDR3 coding DNA: TGTGCCAGCAGGACAGGGGGCGGCAAAAACATTCAGTACTTC.

The chain has TRBV19 and TRBJ1-1; no definite D call. The germline CDR1 and CDR2 sequences are LNHDA and SQIVND (reference sequence). Trimming left V 0 bases short and J 4 bases short, with 21 bases between. This CDR3 has 18 amino acids. DNA for the CDR3: TGTGCCAGTAGTATAGATCCTCCGTCGGTGAGCCCGAGCACTGAAGCTTTCTTT. Amino acid sequence: CASSIDPPSVSPSTEAFF. The full variable domain, completed using reference TRBV19 and TRBJ1-1, is DGGITQSPKYLFRKEGQNVTLSCEQNLNHDAMYWYRQDPGQGLRLIYYSQIVNDFQKGDIAEGYSVSREKKESFPLTVTSAQKNPTAFYLCASSIDPPSVSPSTEAFFGQGTRLTVV.

The chain recombines TRBV6-5 with TRBJ2-4, with 10 bases that match TRBD1. The germline V gene has CDR1 MNHEY and CDR2 SVGAGI. V shed 5 bases and J 4 bases; nucleotides not matched to a gene: 2. The CDR3 spans 14 residues. As DNA, the CDR3 is TGTGCCAGCAGTAGGACAGGGGGGAAAAACATTCAGTACTTC. Amino acids: CASSRTGGKNIQYF.

The chain uses TRBV18 and TRBJ1-2, with D perhaps TRBD1 (6 bases). Trimming cost V 2 bases and J 6 bases, with 10 bases left between them. Germline CDR1 is KGHSH and CDR2 is LQKENI. The CDR3 consists of 13 residues. The CDR3 DNA sequence: TGTGCCAGCTCACCAGTCAGGGGAAATGGCTACACCTTC. Its protein product is CASSPVRGNGYTF.

This rearrangement joins TRBV4-2 to TRBJ1-4; 7 nucleotides agree with TRBD1. J was trimmed by 4 bases and V by 2 bases; bases with no gene match: 4. The CDR3 extends over 15 amino acids. Looked up from germline, CDR1 is LGHNA and CDR2 is YNFKEQ. In nucleotides, the CDR3 is TGTGCCAGCAGCCAACGACAGGGTAGTAATGAAAAACTGTTTTTT. Its translation is CASSQRQGSNEKLFF.

This clone was seen more than once but under ten times. The gene calls are TRBV19 and TRBJ1-2, with a possible D match to TRBD1 (6 bases). The CDR3 sequence is 11 residues long. Germline loops: CDR1 LNHDA, CDR2 SQIVND (reference sequence). Trimming took 10 bases from V and 6 from J, leaving 12 bases between them. The CDR3 protein is CATRGPNGYTF. Written as DNA, the CDR3 is TGTGCCACCAGGGGTCCCAATGGCTACACCTTC.

The rearrangement links TRBV2 to TRBJ2-6; D is undetermined. Trimming cost V 11 bases and J 4 bases, with 15 bases left between them. The CDR3 contains 14 residues. Germline CDR1 and CDR2: SNHLY and FYNNEI. CDR3: CAFLGFGGANVLTF. CDR3 DNA: TGTGCCTTTTTAGGCTTCGGGGGGGCCAACGTCCTGACTTTC.

This clone was seen only once. The DNA for the CDR3 is TGTGCCAGCAGACGGACTATAACTAATGAAAAACTGTTTTTT. As protein: CASRRTITNEKLFF. The chain carries TRBV6-5 and TRBJ1-4; D ambiguous. The CDR3 totals 14 residues. Germline V gives CDR1 MNHEY, CDR2 SVGAGI. The V and J ends lost 6 bases and 1 base respectively, with 9 bases between them.

The CDR3 protein is CASSQDLGGLFYEQYF. CDR3 bases: TGCGCCAGCAGCCAAGATTTGGGGGGCCTCTTCTACGAGCAGTACTTC. The gene calls are TRBV4-1 and TRBJ2-7; D assignment may be TRBD1 or TRBD2 (6 bases each). Trimming shortened V by 0 bases and J by 3 bases, and 15 bases separated the two germline ends. Germline loops: CDR1 MGHRA, CDR2 YSYEKL. The CDR3 length is 16 residues.

This rearrangement joins TRBV30 to TRBJ1-2; D may be TRBD1 (5 bases). The CDR3 runs 13 residues. The germline gives CDR1 GTSNPN, CDR2 SVGIG (reference sequence). Trimming cost V 3 bases and J 7 bases, with 15 bases left between them. CDR3 coding DNA: TGTGCCTGGAGCAAGACGTTGGGGGGTGGCTACACCTTC. As protein: CAWSKTLGGGYTF.

The rearrangement joins TRBV19 to TRBJ2-3, with D maybe TRBD2 (6 bases). Germline V gene sequence: CDR1 LNHDA, CDR2 SQIVND (reference sequence). The V end was cut by 4 bases, the J end by 1 base, with 12 bases between. The CDR3 sequence is 15 residues long. The CDR3: CASSSSGVGTDTQYF. CDR3 DNA sequence: TGTGCCAGTAGTAGTTCGGGGGTAGGCACAGATACGCAGTATTTT.

The gene calls are TRBV2 and TRBJ1-6; D ambiguous. Germline V gives CDR1 SNHLY, CDR2 FYNNEI. V dropped 1 base and J dropped 10 bases, with 8 bases sitting between them. CDR3 length equals 13 residues. Here the CDR3 DNA reads TGTGCCAGCAGTGAAGGGGCCCACTCACCCCTCCACTTT. The encoded protein is CASSEGAHSPLHF.

The CDR3: CASSQALGTDEKLFF. The CDR3 nucleotides read TGTGCCAGCAGCCAAGCACTGGGCACCGATGAAAAACTGTTTTTT. V is TRBV3-1 (or the pseudogene TRBV3-2) and J is TRBJ1-4, with unresolved D. Germline CDR1 and CDR2: LGHDT and YNNKEL (reference sequence). The V and J ends lost 1 base and 6 bases respectively, with 12 bases between them. The length of the CDR3 is 15 residues.

The CDR3 here is CASSQVGIMNTEAFF. CDR3 bases: TGCGCCAGCAGCCAAGTAGGCATCATGAACACTGAAGCTTTCTTT. The chain employs TRBV4-1 and TRBJ1-1; no firm D call. The germline gives CDR1 MGHRA, CDR2 YSYEKL. V lost 1 base to trimming and J lost 0 bases, with 9 bases between them. The CDR3 totals 15 residues.

This clone occurred a few times. The chain combines TRBV7-2 with TRBJ1-1; D call uncertain. This CDR3 comprises 12 residues. The germline CDR1 and CDR2 sequences are SGHTA and FQGNSA. V was shortened by 1 base and J by 10 bases, with 10 bases between the two germline ends. The CDR3 DNA follows: TGTGCCAGCAGCTTAGAAGTCGGCCGAGCTTTCTTT. Protein product: CASSLEVGRAFF.

The rearrangement joins TRBV5-1 to TRBJ2-1, with D possibly being TRBD1 (6 bases). CDR3 length: 19 amino acids. Germline loops: CDR1 SGHRS, CDR2 YFSETQ. Trimming stripped 0 bases from V and 5 bases from J, with 24 bases between. The CDR3 loop is CASSLAPKSTGINNNEQFF. DNA for the CDR3: TGCGCCAGCAGCTTGGCCCCAAAATCGACAGGCATAAACAACAATGAGCAGTTCTTC.